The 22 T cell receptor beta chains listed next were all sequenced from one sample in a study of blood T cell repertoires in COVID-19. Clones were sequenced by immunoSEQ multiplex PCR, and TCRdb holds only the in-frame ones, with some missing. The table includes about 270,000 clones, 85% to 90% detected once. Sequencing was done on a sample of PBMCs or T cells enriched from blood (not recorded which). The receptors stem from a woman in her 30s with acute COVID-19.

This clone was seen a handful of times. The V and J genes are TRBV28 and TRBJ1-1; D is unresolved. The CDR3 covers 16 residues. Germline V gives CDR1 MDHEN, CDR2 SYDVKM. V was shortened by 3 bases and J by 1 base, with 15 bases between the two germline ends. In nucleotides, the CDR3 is TGTGCCAGCAGTTTTTCGCAGGCGACGACGAACACTGAAGCTTTCTTT. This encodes CASSFSQATTNTEAFF.

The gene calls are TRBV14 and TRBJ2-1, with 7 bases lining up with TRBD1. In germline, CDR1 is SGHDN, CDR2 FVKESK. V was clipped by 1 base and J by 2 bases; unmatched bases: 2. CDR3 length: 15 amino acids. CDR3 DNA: TGTGCCAGCAGCCAAGGACAGGGTGCCTACAATGAGCAGTTCTTC. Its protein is CASSQGQGAYNEQFF. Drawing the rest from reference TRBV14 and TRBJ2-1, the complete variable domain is EAGVTQFPSHSVIEKGQTVTLRCDPISGHDNLYWYRRVMGKEIKFLLHFVKESKQDESGMPNNRFLAERTGGTYSTLKVQPAELEDSGVYFCASSQGQGAYNEQFFGPGTRLTVL.

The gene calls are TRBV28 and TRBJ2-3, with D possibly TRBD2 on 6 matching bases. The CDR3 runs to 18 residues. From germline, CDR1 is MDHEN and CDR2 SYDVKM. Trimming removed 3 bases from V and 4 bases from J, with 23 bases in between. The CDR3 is CASSFPGVADYMADTQYF. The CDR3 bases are TGTGCCAGCAGTTTTCCGGGTGTAGCGGACTATATGGCAGATACGCAGTATTTT.

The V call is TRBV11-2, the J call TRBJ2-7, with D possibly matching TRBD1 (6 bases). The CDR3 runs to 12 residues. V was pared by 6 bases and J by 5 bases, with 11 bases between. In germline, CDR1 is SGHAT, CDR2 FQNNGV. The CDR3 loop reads CASSRRGNEQYF. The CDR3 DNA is TGTGCCAGCAGTCGAAGGGGGAACGAGCAGTACTTC.

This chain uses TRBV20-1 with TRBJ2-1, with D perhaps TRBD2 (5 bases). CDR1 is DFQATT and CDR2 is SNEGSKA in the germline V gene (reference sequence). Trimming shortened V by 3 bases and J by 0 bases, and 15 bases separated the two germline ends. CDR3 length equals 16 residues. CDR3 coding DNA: TGCAGTGCTAGTTCTGCGGGCGCCAGCTCCTACAATGAGCAGTTCTTC. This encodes CSASSAGASSYNEQFF.

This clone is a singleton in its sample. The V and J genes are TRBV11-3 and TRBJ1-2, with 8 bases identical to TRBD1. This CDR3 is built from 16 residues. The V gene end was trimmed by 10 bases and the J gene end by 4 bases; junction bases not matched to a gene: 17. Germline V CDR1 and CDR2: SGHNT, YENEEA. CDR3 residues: CATGKRTGMESYGYTF. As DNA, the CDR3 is TGTGCCACAGGAAAGCGGACAGGGATGGAATCCTATGGCTACACCTTC.

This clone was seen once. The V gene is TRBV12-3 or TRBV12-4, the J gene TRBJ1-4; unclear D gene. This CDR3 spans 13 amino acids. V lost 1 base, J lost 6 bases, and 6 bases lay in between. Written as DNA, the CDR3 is TGTGCCAGCAGTTTAGTCACGGATGAAAAACTGTTTTTT. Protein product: CASSLVTDEKLFF.

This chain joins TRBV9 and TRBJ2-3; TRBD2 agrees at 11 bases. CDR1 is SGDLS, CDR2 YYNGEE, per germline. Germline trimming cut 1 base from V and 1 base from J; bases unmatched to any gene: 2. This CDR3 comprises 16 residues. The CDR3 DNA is TGTGCCAGCAGCGTAACTAGCGGGAGTGGCACAGATACGCAGTATTTT. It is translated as CASSVTSGSGTDTQYF.

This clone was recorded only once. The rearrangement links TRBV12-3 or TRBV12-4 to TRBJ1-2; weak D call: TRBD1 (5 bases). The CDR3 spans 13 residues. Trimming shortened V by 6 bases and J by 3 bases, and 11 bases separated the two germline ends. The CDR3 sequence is CASSRGTDYGYTF. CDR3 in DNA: TGTGCCAGCAGCCGCGGGACGGACTATGGCTACACCTTC.

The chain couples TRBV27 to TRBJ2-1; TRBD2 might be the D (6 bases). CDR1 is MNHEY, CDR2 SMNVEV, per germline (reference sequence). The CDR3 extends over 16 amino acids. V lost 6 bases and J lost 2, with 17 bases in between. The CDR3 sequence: CASSLGTPWTYNEQFF. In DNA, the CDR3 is TGTGCCAGCAGCCTAGGGACTCCTTGGACCTACAATGAGCAGTTCTTC.

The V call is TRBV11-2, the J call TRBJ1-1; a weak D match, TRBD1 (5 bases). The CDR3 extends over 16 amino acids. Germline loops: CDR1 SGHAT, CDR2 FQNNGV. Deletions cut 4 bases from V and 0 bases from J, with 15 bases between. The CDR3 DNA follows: TGTGCCAGCAGCTCCCAATCGGGGGGACTGAACACTGAAGCTTTCTTT. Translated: CASSSQSGGLNTEAFF.

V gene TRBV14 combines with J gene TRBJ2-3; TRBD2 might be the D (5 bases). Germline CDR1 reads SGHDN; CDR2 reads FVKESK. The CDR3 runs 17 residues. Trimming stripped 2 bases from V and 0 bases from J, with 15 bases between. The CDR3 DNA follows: TGTGCCAGCAGCCAACCGGGGTGGGTCACTAGCACAGATACGCAGTATTTT. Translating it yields CASSQPGWVTSTDTQYF.

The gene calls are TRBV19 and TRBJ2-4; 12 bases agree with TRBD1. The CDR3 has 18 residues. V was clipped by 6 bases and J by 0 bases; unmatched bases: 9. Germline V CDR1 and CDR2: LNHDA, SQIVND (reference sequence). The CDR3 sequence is CASRTGTGGLGAKNIQYF. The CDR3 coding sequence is TGTGCCAGTAGAACCGGGACAGGGGGCCTAGGAGCCAAAAACATTCAGTACTTC.

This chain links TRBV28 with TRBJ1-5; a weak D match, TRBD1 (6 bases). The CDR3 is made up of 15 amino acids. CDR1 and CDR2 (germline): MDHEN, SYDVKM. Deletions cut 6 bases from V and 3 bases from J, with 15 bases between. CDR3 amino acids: CASRTGHGSNQPQHF. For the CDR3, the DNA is TGTGCCAGCAGAACGGGACATGGGTCCAATCAGCCCCAGCATTTT.

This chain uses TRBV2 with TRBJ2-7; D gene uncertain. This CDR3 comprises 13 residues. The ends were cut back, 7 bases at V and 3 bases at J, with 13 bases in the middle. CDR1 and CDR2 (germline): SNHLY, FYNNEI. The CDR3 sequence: CASTVAAHYEQYF. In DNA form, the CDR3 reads TGTGCCAGCACTGTGGCCGCCCACTACGAGCAGTACTTC.

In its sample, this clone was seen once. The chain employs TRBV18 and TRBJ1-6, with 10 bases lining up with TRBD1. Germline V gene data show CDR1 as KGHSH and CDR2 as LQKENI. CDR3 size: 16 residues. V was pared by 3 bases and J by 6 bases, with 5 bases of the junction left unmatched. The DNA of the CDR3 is TGTGCCAGCTCACCTTTGGGGACAGGGGTTAATTCACCCCTCCACTTT. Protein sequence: CASSPLGTGVNSPLHF.

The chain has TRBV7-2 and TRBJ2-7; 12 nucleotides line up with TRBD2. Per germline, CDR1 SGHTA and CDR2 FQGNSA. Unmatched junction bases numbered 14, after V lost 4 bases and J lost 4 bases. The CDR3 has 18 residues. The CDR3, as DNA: TGTGCCAGCAGCTGGGGTTCTAGCGGGAGGGCTCCAGCTTACGAGCAGTACTTC. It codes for CASSWGSSGRAPAYEQYF.

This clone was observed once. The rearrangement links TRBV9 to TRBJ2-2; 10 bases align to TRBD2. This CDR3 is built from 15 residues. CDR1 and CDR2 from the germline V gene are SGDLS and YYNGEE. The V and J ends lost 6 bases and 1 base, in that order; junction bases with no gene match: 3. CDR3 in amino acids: CASTLAGGNTGELFF. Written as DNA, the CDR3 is TGTGCCAGCACATTAGCGGGAGGGAACACCGGGGAGCTGTTTTTT.

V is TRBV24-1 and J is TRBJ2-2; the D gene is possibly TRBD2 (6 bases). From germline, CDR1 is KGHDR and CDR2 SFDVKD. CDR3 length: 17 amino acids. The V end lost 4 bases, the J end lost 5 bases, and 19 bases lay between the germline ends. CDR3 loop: CATSDPLSGGRTGELFF. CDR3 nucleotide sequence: TGTGCCACCAGTGACCCCTTATCAGGAGGGAGAACCGGGGAGCTGTTTTTT.

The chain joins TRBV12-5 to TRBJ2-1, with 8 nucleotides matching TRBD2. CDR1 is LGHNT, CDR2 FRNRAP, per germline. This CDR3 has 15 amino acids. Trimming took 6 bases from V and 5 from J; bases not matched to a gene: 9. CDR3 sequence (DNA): TGTGCTAGTGGACCCGGGACTAGTGTTAACAATGAGCAGTTCTTC. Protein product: CASGPGTSVNNEQFF.

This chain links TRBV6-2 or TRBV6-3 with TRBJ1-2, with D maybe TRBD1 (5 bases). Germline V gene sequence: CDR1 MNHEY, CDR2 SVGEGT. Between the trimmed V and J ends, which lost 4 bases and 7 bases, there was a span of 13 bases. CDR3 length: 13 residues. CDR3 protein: CASSSGFSLGYTF. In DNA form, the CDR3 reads TGTGCCAGCAGTTCAGGGTTTTCTCTTGGCTACACCTTC.

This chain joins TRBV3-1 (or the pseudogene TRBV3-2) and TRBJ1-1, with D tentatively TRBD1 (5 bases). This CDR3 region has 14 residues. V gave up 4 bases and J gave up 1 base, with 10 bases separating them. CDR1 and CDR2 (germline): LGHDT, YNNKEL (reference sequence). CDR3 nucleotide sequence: TGTGCCAGCAGCCCCGAAGACAGGAACACTGAAGCTTTCTTT. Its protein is CASSPEDRNTEAFF.